Given below is one TCR beta chain in context. This entry belongs to a study of regulatory T cells in long-lasting Graves disease. Indicated time point: persistent/refractory GD, antithyroid drugs over 5 years with positive TRAb. Generation of the TCR library employed RNA extracted from PBMCs. Blood from the periphery, 8 to 9.5 milliliters in all, was drawn into EDTA tubes. The germline V gene has CDR1 WNHNN and CDR2 SYGVQD (reference sequence). The trim removed 3 bases at V and 5 bases at J, leaving 8 bases unmatched. CDR3 length: 15 residues. Both iRepertoire HTBI primers and Arm-PCR of CDR3 regions were used to build the TCR beta libraries. Each CDR3 protein is one row after TCRdb ran MiXCR on the multiplex PCR reads. The table shows a few hundred thousand distinct CDR3 sequences, with under 25% occurring only once.

The sample consisted of peripheral blood mononuclear cells (PBMCs), taken when the disease was refractory, from a patient treated with antithyroid drugs. This sequence joins TRBV10-1 and TRBJ2-7; 9 bases align to TRBD1. The origin of this receptor is a female donor with Graves disease. CDR3 region: CASSDPGTGRNEQYF. In DNA, the CDR3 is TGCGCCAGCAGTGACCCCGGGACAGGGAGGAACGAGCAGTACTTC.